This TCR beta chain is drawn from a study of T cells in localized non-small cell lung cancer. Study outcomes and limitations: Sequencing involved a lone tumor region, leaving heterogeneity possible.

This CDR3 comprises 15 residues. Trimming stripped 5 bases from V and 4 bases from J, with 15 bases between. Comment on this clone: Antigen: not known.

Produced via immunoSEQ multiplex PCR; TCRdb's table is partial and in-frame only. The repertoire consists of about 4,000 clones, with around 30% occurring once and the leading ten covering around 13%. The rearrangement joins TRBV6-7 to TRBJ1-5; maybe TRBD1 (5 bases). TRBV6-7 is an ORF, and what it does is uncertain. The material sequenced was lung tumor tissue, taken before any cancer treatment. This TCR derives from a man aged 35 to 69 with stage II lung adenocarcinoma. CDR3 in DNA: TGTGCCAGCAGTGATTTGGGGGTGAGAAATCAGCCCCAGCATTTT. The encoded protein is CASSDLGVRNQPQHF.